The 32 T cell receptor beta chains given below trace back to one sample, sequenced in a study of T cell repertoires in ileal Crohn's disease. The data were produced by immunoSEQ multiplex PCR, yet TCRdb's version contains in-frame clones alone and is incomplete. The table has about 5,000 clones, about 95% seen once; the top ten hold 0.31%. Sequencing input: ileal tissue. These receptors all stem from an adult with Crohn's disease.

The chain's CDR3 is CSVGKAGRYGYTF. DNA of the CDR3: TGCAGCGTTGGAAAGGCAGGGCGTTATGGCTACACCTTC. This chain connects TRBV29-1 to TRBJ1-2; possibly TRBD1 for D (5 bases). Deletions cut 4 bases from V and 5 bases from J, with 14 bases between. Germline loops: CDR1 SQVTM, CDR2 ANQGSEA. The CDR3 has 13 amino acids.

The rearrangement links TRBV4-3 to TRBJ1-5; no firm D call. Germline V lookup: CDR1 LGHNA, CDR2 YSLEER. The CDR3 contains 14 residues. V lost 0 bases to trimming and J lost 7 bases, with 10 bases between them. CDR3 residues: CASSQDRGRQPQHF. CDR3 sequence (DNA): TGCGCCAGCAGCCAAGATCGGGGTCGGCAGCCCCAGCATTTT.

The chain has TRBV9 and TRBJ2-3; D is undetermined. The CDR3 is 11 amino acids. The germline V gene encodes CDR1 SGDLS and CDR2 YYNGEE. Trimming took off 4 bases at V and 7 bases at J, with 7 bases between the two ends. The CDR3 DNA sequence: TGTGCCAGCAGCTTTCAGAATACGCAGTATTTT. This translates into CASSFQNTQYF.

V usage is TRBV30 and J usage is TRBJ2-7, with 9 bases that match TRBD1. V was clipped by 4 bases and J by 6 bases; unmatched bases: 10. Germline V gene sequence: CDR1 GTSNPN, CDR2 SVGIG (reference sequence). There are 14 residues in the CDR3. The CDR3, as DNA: TGTGCCTGGATGGGGACAGGGCCGGTTCGCGAGCAGTACTTC. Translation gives CAWMGTGPVREQYF.

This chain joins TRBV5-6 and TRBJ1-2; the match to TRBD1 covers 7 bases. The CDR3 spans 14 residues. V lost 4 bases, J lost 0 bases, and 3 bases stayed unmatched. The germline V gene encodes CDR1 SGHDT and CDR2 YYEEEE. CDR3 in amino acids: CASSTTGANYGYTF. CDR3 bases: TGTGCCAGCAGCACTACAGGGGCTAACTATGGCTACACCTTC.

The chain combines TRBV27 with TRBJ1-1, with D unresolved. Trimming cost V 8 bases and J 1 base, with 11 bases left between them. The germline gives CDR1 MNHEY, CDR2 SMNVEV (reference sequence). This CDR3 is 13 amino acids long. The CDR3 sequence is CASCRLGNTEAFF. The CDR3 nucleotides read TGTGCCAGCTGTAGACTGGGGAACACTGAAGCTTTCTTT.

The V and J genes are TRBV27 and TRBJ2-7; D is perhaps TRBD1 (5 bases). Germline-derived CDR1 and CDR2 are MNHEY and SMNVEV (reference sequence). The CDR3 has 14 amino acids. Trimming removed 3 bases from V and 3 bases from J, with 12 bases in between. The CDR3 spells CASSFQGVYYEQYF. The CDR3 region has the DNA TGTGCCAGCAGTTTTCAAGGGGTTTACTACGAGCAGTACTTC.

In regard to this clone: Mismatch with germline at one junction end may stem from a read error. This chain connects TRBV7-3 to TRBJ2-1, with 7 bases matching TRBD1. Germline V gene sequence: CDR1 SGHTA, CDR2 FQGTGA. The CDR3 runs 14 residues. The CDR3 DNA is TGTGCCAGCAGCTTAAAAGGGGGCTACCATGAGCAGTTCTTC. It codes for CASSLKGGYHEQFF.

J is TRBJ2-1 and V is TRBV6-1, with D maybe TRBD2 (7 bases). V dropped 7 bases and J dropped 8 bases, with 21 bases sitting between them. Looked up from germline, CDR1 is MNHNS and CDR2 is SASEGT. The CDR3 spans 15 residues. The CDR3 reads CASNFVGGPGDEQFF. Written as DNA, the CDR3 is TGTGCCAGCAATTTCGTGGGGGGGCCGGGCGATGAGCAGTTCTTC.

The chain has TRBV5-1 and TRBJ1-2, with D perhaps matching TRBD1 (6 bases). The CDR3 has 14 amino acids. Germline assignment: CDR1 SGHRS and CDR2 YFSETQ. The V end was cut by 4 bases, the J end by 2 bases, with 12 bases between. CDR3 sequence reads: CASSPTTGNYGYTF. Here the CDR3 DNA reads TGCGCCAGCAGCCCTACCACAGGGAACTATGGCTACACCTTC.

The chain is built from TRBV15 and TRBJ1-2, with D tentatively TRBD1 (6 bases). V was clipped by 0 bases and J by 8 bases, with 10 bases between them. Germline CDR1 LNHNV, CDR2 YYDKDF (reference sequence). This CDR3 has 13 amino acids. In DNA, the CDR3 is TGTGCCACCAGCAGAGATTTAGGGGGAGGCTACACCTTC. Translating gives CATSRDLGGGYTF.

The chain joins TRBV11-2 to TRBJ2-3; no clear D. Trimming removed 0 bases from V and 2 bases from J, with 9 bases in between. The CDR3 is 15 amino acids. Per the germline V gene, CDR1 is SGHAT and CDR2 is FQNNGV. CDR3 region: CASSLEIRSTDTQYF. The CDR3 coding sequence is TGTGCCAGCAGCTTAGAGATTAGATCCACAGATACGCAGTATTTT.

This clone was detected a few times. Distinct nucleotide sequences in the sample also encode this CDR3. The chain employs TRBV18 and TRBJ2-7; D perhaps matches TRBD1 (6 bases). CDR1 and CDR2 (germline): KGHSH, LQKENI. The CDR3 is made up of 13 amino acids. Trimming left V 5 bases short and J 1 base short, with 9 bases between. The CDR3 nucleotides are TGTGCCAGCTCATCGACAGGTTCCTACGAGCAGTACGTC. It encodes CASSSTGSYEQYV.

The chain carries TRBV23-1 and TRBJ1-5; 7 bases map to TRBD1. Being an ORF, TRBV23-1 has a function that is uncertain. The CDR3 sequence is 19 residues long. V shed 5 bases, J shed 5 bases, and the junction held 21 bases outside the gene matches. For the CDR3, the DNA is TGCGCCAGCAGTGAGGGGGCCGCCTCACCCGATTTTGTAGATCAGCCCCAGCATTTT. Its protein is CASSEGAASPDFVDQPQHF.

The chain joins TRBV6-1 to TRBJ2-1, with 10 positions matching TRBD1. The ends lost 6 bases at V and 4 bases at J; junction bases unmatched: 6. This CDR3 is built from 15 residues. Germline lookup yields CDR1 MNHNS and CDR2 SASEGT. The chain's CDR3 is CASREGTGDYNEQFF. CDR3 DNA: TGTGCCAGCAGGGAGGGGACAGGGGATTACAATGAGCAGTTCTTC.

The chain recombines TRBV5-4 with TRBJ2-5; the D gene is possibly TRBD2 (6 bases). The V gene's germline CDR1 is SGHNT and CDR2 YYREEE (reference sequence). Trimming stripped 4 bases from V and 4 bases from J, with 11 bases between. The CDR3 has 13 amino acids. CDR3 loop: CASSHTGVETQYF. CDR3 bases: TGTGCCAGCAGCCATACGGGGGTAGAGACCCAGTACTTC.

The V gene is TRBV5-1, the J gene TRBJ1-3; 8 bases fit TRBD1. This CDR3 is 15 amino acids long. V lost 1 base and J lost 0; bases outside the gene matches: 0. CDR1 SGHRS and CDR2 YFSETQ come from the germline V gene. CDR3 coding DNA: TGCGCCAGCAGCTTGACAGGGGGCTCTGGAAACACCATATATTTT. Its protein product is CASSLTGGSGNTIYF.

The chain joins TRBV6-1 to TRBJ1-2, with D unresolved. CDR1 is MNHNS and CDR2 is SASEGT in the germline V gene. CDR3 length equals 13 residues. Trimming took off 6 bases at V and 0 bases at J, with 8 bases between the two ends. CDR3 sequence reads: CASRKRANYGYTF. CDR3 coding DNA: TGTGCCAGCAGGAAGAGAGCTAACTATGGCTACACCTTC.

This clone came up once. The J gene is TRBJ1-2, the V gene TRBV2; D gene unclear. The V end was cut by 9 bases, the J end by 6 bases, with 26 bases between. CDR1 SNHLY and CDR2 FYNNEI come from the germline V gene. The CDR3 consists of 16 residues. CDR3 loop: CARGSSGLFLGDGYTF. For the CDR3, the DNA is TGTGCCAGGGGGTCGTCTGGTCTTTTTCTGGGAGATGGCTACACCTTC.

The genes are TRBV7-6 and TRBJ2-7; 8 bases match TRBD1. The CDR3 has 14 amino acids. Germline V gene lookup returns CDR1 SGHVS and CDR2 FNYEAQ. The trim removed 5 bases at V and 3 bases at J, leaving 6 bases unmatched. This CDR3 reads CASSPGTGHYEQYF. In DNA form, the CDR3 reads TGTGCCAGCAGCCCCGGGACAGGACACTACGAGCAGTACTTC.

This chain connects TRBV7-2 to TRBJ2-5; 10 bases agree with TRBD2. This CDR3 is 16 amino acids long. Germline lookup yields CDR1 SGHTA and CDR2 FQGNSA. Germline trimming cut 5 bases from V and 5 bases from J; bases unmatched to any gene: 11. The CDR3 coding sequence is TGTGCCAGCAGCGGTCAGCGGGGGGGCTCTGGGGAGACCCAGTACTTC. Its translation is CASSGQRGGSGETQYF.

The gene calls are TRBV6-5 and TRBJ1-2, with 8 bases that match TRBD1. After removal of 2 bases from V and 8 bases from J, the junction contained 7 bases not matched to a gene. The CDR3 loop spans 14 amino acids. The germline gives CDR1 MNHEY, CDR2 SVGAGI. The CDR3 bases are TGTGCCAGCAGTTACCAGGACAGGGCGGGCGGCTACACCTTC. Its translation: CASSYQDRAGGYTF.

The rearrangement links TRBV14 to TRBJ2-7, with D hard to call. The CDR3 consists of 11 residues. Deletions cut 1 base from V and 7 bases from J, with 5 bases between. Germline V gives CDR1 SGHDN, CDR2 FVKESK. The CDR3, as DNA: TGTGCCAGCAGCCAAGTGAGGGAGCAGTACGTC. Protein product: CASSQVREQYV.

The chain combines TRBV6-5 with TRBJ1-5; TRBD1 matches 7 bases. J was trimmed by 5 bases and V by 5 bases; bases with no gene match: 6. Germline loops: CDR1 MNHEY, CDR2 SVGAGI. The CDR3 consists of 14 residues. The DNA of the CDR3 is TGTGCCAGCAGTAAACTCCAGGGGGATCAGCCCCAGCATTTT. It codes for CASSKLQGDQPQHF.

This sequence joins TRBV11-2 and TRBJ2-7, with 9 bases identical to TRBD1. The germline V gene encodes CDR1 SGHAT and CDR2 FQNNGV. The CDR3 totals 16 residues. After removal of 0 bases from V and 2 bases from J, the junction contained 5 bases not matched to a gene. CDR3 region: CASSLDTGGDTYEQYF. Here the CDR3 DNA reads TGTGCCAGCAGCTTAGATACAGGGGGCGACACCTACGAGCAGTACTTC.

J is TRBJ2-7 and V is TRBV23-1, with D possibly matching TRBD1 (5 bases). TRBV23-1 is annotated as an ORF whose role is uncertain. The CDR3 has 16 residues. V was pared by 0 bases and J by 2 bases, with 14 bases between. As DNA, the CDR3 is TGCGCCAGCAGTCAATCGGTCAGGGAAAACCCCTACGAGCAGTACGTC. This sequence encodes CASSQSVRENPYEQYV.

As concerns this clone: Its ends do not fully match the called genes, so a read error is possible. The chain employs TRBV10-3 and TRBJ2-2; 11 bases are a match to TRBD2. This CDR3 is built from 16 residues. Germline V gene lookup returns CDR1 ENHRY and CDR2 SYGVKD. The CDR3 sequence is CAISAPSGGTTGDLFF. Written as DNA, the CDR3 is TGTGCCATCAGTGCGCCTAGCGGGGGGACCACCGGGGATCTGTTTTTT.

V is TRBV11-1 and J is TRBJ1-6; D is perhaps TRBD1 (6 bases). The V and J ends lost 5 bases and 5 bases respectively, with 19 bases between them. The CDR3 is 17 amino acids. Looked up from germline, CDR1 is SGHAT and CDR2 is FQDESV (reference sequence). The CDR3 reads CASSPGPAGANNSPLHF. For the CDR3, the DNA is TGTGCCAGCAGCCCGGGGCCCGCGGGGGCGAATAATTCACCCCTCCACTTT.

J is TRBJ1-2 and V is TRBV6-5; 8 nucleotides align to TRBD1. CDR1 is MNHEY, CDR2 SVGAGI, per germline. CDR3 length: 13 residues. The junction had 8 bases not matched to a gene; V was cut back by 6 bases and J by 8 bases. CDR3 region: CASSLGQGKGYTF. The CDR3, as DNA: TGTGCCAGCAGCTTAGGACAGGGAAAGGGCTACACCTTC.

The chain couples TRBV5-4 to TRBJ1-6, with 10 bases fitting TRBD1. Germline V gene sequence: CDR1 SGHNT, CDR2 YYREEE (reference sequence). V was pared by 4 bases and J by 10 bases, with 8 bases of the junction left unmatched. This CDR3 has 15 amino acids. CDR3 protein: CASSGDRGVGSPLHF. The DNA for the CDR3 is TGTGCCAGCAGCGGGGACAGGGGCGTCGGCTCACCCCTCCACTTT. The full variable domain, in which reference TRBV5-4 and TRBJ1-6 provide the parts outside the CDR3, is ETGVTQSPTHLIKTRGQQVTLRCSSQSGHNTVSWYQQALGQGPQFIFQYYREEENGRGNFPPRFSGLQFPNYSSELNVNALELDDSALYLCASSGDRGVGSPLHFGNGTRLTVT.

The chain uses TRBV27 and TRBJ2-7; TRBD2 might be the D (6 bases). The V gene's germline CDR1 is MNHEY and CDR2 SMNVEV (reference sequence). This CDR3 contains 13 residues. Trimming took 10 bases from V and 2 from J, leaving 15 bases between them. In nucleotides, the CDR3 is TGTGCCACCAGGGAGGTGGGAACCTACGAGCAGTACTTC. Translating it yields CATREVGTYEQYF.

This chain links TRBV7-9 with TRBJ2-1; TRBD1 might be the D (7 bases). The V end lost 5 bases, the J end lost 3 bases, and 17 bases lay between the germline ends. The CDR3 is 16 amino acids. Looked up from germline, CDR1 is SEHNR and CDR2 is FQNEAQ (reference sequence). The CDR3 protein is CASSPGGQGGYNEQFF. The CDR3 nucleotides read TGTGCCAGCAGCCCAGGGGGGCAGGGCGGCTACAATGAGCAGTTCTTC.